Shown below are 18 T cell receptor beta chains from a single sample sequenced in a study of shared clonotypes between healthy human individuals. TCRdb keeps only in-frame clones here, not all; method: immunoSEQ multiplex PCR. The sample holds about 490,000 clones, 65% to 80% seen once. The sequencing input was PBMCs. The receptors were sampled from a woman aged 40 to 55 in good health. Some clones in this sample may be carry-over from other donors' samples.

On this clone itself: This CDR3 is also generated by other DNA sequences in the sample. This chain connects TRBV5-1 to TRBJ2-6; D might be TRBD1 (6 bases). Trimming stripped 4 bases from V and 0 bases from J, with 8 bases between. The CDR3 is made up of 15 amino acids. Germline CDR1 and CDR2: SGHRS and YFSETQ. The CDR3 region is CASSPDSSGANVLTF. DNA of the CDR3: TGCGCCAGCAGCCCGGACAGCTCTGGGGCCAACGTCCTGACTTTC.

V is TRBV27 and J is TRBJ2-1, with TRBD2 identical over 9 bases. This CDR3 has 14 residues. J lost 12 bases, V lost 2 bases, and 8 bases had no gene match. The germline CDR1 and CDR2 sequences are MNHEY and SMNVEV (reference sequence). CDR3 bases: TGTGCCAGCAGTTTAGCGGGAGGGCCGGTCGGGCAGTTCTTC. It encodes CASSLAGGPVGQFF.

The chain has TRBV5-1 and TRBJ2-2; TRBD2 is a possible D gene (5 bases). This CDR3 is 17 amino acids long. Trimming stripped 1 base from V and 3 bases from J, with 16 bases between. Per the germline V gene, CDR1 is SGHRS and CDR2 is YFSETQ. The CDR3: CASSLSSARLDTGELFF. Here the CDR3 DNA reads TGCGCCAGCAGCTTGAGTAGCGCCCGGTTGGACACCGGGGAGCTGTTTTTT.

This clone was observed a handful of times. The rearrangement uses TRBV6-5 and TRBJ2-5; no clear D gene. Per the germline V gene, CDR1 is MNHEY and CDR2 is SVGAGI. V was shortened by 4 bases and J by 1 base, with 7 bases between the two germline ends. This CDR3 comprises 13 residues. Here the CDR3 reads CASSFGPQETQYF. The CDR3 nucleotides are TGTGCCAGCAGTTTTGGGCCCCAAGAGACCCAGTACTTC.

This chain joins TRBV5-1 and TRBJ1-5, with 9 positions matching TRBD1. The CDR3 totals 15 residues. Germline V gives CDR1 SGHRS, CDR2 YFSETQ. The V and J ends lost 0 bases and 4 bases, in that order; junction bases with no gene match: 2. The DNA of the CDR3 is TGCGCCAGCAGCTTGGGCGGGACAGGGAATCAGCCCCAGCATTTT. Translation: CASSLGGTGNQPQHF.

This clone was recorded only once. J is TRBJ1-2 and V is TRBV9, with D tentatively TRBD1 (6 bases). V lost 3 bases to trimming and J lost 5 bases, with 11 bases between them. This CDR3 spans 13 amino acids. The V gene's germline CDR1 is SGDLS and CDR2 YYNGEE. The CDR3 region is CASSGGQSYGYTF. The CDR3 nucleotides are TGTGCCAGCAGCGGCGGACAGAGTTATGGCTACACCTTC.

The CDR3 sequence: CASSQGPGGEKIETQYF. Written as DNA, the CDR3 is TGCGCCAGCAGCCAGGGCCCTGGGGGGGAGAAGATCGAGACCCAGTACTTC. The rearrangement links TRBV4-3 to TRBJ2-5; 7 bases map to TRBD2. V was clipped by 3 bases and J by 5 bases; unmatched bases: 15. CDR3 length: 17 residues. The germline CDR1 and CDR2 sequences are LGHNA and YSLEER.

The V and J genes are TRBV7-2 and TRBJ2-1; 7 bases fit TRBD2. The CDR3 has 15 residues. Per the germline V gene, CDR1 is SGHTA and CDR2 is FQGNSA. The J segment lost 7 bases and the V segment lost 5 bases, leaving 11 bases of the junction unmatched. In DNA form, the CDR3 reads TGTGCCAGCAGCCGCGTGGCGGGAGATGGGAATGAGCAGTTCTTC. This codes for CASSRVAGDGNEQFF.

The rearrangement uses TRBV7-3 and TRBJ2-2; D possibly corresponds to TRBD2 (5 bases). Germline CDR1 and CDR2: SGHTA and FQGTGA. The V end lost 8 bases, the J end lost 6 bases, and 16 bases lay between the germline ends. CDR3 size: 14 residues. The CDR3 DNA reads TGTGCCAGCTCGTCGGGGAATTTTCCCGGGGAGCTGTTTTTT. It translates to CASSSGNFPGELFF.

V usage is TRBV5-8 and J usage is TRBJ1-4; 8 bases align to TRBD1. With V trimmed by 4 bases and J by 7 bases, 6 bases remained unmatched. CDR1 and CDR2 from the germline V gene are SGHTS and YDEGEE. CDR3 length: 14 amino acids. In DNA, the CDR3 is TGTGCCAGCAGCATAGGACAGGGCCGTGAAAAACTGTTTTTT. Translated, it gives CASSIGQGREKLFF.

The rearrangement uses TRBV10-3 and TRBJ2-7; TRBD2 agrees at 9 bases. The germline CDR1 and CDR2 sequences are ENHRY and SYGVKD. CDR3 size: 16 residues. The trim removed 10 bases at V and 3 bases at J, leaving 16 bases unmatched. The CDR3 loop reads CATKSNSGRNVYEQYF. The CDR3 nucleotides read TGTGCCACCAAGAGTAATAGCGGGAGAAATGTCTACGAGCAGTACTTC.

As for this clone: Its ends do not fully match the called genes, so a read error is possible. This rearrangement joins TRBV4-3 to TRBJ2-7; possible D gene TRBD1, 6 bases. Germline CDR1 is LGHNA and CDR2 is YSLEER. This CDR3 contains 13 residues. The CDR3: CASSQDRRGGLCF. In DNA, the CDR3 is TGCGCCAGCAGCCAAGATCGCAGGGGCGGCTTATGCTTC.

A single count supports this clone. The J gene is TRBJ2-6, the V gene TRBV5-1, with TRBD2 matching 8 bases. CDR3 length equals 17 residues. Germline assignment: CDR1 SGHRS and CDR2 YFSETQ. J gave up 0 bases and V 5 bases, and 7 bases lay outside the gene matches. In DNA form, the CDR3 reads TGCGCCAGCAGTCCACTAGCGGCAGGCTCTGGGGCCAACGTCCTGACTTTC. This codes for CASSPLAAGSGANVLTF.

The chain employs TRBV11-2 and TRBJ1-4, with D possibly matching TRBD1 (5 bases). Per germline, CDR1 SGHAT and CDR2 FQNNGV. V lost 5 bases, J lost 5 bases, and 15 bases lay in between. The CDR3 totals 15 residues. CDR3 sequence reads: CASSPADSENEKLFF. The CDR3 DNA reads TGTGCCAGCAGCCCAGCTGACAGCGAAAATGAAAAACTGTTTTTT.

With respect to this clone: This likely came from a read error, as a far larger clone is one base away. The chain is built from TRBV6-1 and TRBJ2-7, with 7 bases fitting TRBD1. Germline lookup yields CDR1 MNHNS and CDR2 SASEGT. V was pared by 7 bases and J by 5 bases, with 8 bases of the junction left unmatched. This CDR3 has 13 amino acids. The CDR3 reads CASMTEGGDEQYF. CDR3 coding DNA: TGTGCCAGCATGACCGAAGGGGGCGACGAGCAGTACTTC.

This clone has only one observation. The chain couples TRBV4-3 to TRBJ2-3; possibly TRBD1 or TRBD2 for D (5 bases each). This CDR3 has 16 residues. The V gene's germline CDR1 is LGHNA and CDR2 YSLEER. V dropped 5 bases and J dropped 2 bases, with 17 bases sitting between them. The CDR3, as DNA: TGCGCCAGCAGCAGCATGAGGGACCCCAACACAGATACGCAGTATTTT. It encodes CASSSMRDPNTDTQYF.

The chain employs TRBV9 and TRBJ2-5, with D hard to call. CDR3 length: 12 residues. The germline gives CDR1 SGDLS, CDR2 YYNGEE. V lost 7 bases and J lost 3, with 10 bases in between. CDR3 region: CASRGAEETQYF. CDR3 sequence (DNA): TGTGCCAGCCGCGGAGCCGAAGAGACCCAGTACTTC.

The genes are TRBV7-2 and TRBJ2-6, with a tentative D call TRBD1 (6 bases). V was cut by 4 bases and J by 2 bases, with 12 bases left in between. Germline values: CDR1 SGHTA, CDR2 FQGNSA. This CDR3 comprises 16 residues. The CDR3 DNA reads TGTGCCAGCAGCTCCCCGGGACAAACTGGGGCCAACGTCCTGACTTTC. Residues: CASSSPGQTGANVLTF.